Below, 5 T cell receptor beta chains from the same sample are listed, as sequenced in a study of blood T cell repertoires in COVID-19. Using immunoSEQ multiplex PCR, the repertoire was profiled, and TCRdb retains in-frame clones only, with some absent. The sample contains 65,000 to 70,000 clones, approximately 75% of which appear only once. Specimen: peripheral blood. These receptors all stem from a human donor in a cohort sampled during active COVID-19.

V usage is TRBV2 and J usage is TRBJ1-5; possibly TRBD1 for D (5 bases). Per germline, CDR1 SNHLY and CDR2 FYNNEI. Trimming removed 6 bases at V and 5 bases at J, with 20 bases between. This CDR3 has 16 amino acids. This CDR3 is CASSLTGTSAHQPQHF. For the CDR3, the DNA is TGTGCCAGCAGCCTGACCGGGACTTCAGCCCATCAGCCCCAGCATTTT.

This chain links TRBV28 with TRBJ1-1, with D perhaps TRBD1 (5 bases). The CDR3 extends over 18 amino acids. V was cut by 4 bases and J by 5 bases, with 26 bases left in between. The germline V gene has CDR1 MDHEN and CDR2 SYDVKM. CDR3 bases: TGTGCCAGCAGTTCGACCGGAGCGACGGGGGGAGGTAGGACTGAAGCTTTCTTT. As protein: CASSSTGATGGGRTEAFF.

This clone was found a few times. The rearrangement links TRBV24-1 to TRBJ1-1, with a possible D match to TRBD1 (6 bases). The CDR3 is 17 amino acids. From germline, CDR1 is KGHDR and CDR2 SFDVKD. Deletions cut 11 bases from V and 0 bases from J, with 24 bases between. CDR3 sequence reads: CAISRFTQDRLNTEAFF. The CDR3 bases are TGTGCCATCAGCCGGTTTACTCAGGACAGATTGAACACTGAAGCTTTCTTT.

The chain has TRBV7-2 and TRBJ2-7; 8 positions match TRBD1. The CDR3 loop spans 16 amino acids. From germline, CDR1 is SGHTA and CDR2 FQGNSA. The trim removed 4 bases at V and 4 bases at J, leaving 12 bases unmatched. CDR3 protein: CASSSHRGTFLYEQYF. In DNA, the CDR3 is TGTGCCAGCAGCTCCCACAGGGGGACCTTCCTATACGAGCAGTACTTC.

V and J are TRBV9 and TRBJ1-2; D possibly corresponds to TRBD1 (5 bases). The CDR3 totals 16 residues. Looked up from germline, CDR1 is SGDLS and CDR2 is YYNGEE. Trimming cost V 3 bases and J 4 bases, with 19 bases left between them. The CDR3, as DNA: TGTGCCAGCAGCGCCGGGGTGGGGGGAGATAGCTATGGCTACACCTTC. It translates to CASSAGVGGDSYGYTF.